The source of this T cell receptor (beta chain) is a study of blood T cells in healthy people across ages. Trimming at V came to 5 bases and at J to 2 bases, leaving 7 bases not matched to a gene. The CDR3 is 16 amino acids. General study results and limits: In older individuals, TCR beta diversity per million T cells was lower, falling roughly linearly with age. Greater diversity and more naive CD4+ cells were seen in long-lived donors than in aged donors.

Sample donors were healthy Caucasian individuals that came from Russia, aged about 6 to 95. This clonotype occurred a few times. Its antigen is undetermined. With a J-beta primer mix and a sample-barcoded 5' primer, a second PCR ran roughly 7 to 11 cycles. TCRdb used MiXCR to reprocess the 5' RACE reads, holding one entry per CDR3 protein. The profile covers about 1,500,000 distinct CDR3 sequences, with under 30% appearing a single time and less than 9.5% taken by the ten largest. Sequencing used blood. The chain combines TRBV12-3 or TRBV12-4 with TRBJ2-5, with 11 bases that match TRBD2. The TCR comes from a woman younger than 45 in good health. The chain's CDR3 is CASSPSSGGQQETQYF. DNA for the CDR3: TGTGCCAGCAGTCCCTCTAGCGGGGGGCAGCAAGAGACCCAGTACTTC.